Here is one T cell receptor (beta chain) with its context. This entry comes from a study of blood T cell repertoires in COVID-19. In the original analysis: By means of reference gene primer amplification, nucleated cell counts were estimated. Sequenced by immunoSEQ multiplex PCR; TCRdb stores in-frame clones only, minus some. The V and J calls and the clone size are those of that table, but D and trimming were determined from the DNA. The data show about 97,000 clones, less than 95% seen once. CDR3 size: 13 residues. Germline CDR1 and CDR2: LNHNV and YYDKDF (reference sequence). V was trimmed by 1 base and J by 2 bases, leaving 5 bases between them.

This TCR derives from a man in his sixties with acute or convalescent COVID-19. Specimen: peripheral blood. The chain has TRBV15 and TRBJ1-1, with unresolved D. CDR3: CATSRVGNTEAFF. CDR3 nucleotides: TGTGCCACCAGCAGAGTCGGTAACACTGAAGCTTTCTTT.